What follows are 17 T cell receptor beta chains derived from one specimen sequenced in a study of blood T cells in healthy people across ages. A sample-barcoded 5' primer and a J-beta primer mix were used in a second PCR of roughly 7 to 11 cycles. TCRdb analysed the 5' RACE reads with MiXCR anew, one entry per CDR3 protein. The data contain roughly 790,000 distinct CDR3 sequences, approximately 39% of them singletons. Sequenced sample: blood. The receptors derive from a woman aged 55-70 years in good health.

The V and J genes are TRBV12-3 or TRBV12-4 and TRBJ1-2; possible D gene TRBD1, 5 bases. The CDR3 length is 13 residues. Trimming pared 3 bases from V and 8 bases from J, leaving 13 bases between. Here the CDR3 DNA reads TGTGCCAGCAGTTTGATCCAGGGAAACGGCTACACCTTC. Protein: CASSLIQGNGYTF.

Points on this clonotype: Mismatch with germline at one junction end may stem from a read error. The CDR3 bases are TGTGCCAGTAGTAAAGCATCAGGACAGGGACGTGGGGCCAACGCCCTGACTTTC. Amino acid sequence: CASSKASGQGRGANALTF. This chain uses TRBV19 with TRBJ2-6, with TRBD1 identical over 8 bases. The CDR3 is 18 amino acids. CDR1 and CDR2 (germline): LNHDA, SQIVND (reference sequence).

The V call is TRBV2, the J call TRBJ2-1; 7 bases agree with TRBD1. In germline, CDR1 is SNHLY, CDR2 FYNNEI. The J segment lost 0 bases and the V segment lost 7 bases, leaving 6 bases of the junction unmatched. The CDR3 spans 15 residues. As DNA, the CDR3 is TGTGCCAGCACTCCGGGACAGAGCTCCTACAATGAGCAGTTCTTC. Protein: CASTPGQSSYNEQFF.

This clonotype appeared a few times. V is TRBV6-5 and J is TRBJ2-1; no firm D call. The CDR3 extends over 13 amino acids. The V gene lost 5 bases and the J gene lost 5 bases, with 10 bases spanning the gap. Germline V lookup: CDR1 MNHEY, CDR2 SVGAGI. The CDR3 sequence: CASSPHIDNEQFF. In nucleotides, the CDR3 is TGTGCCAGCAGTCCCCACATCGACAATGAGCAGTTCTTC.

The J gene is TRBJ2-1, the V gene TRBV6-2 or TRBV6-3; 8 nucleotides agree with TRBD2. V gave up 6 bases and J gave up 0 bases; unmatched junction bases: 4. The CDR3 is 15 residues long. The germline V gene has CDR1 MNHEY and CDR2 SVGEGT. As DNA, the CDR3 is TGTGCCAGCAGGGATAGCGGGACCTCCTACAATGAGCAGTTCTTC. Amino acids: CASRDSGTSYNEQFF.

This clonotype appeared a few times. The chain couples TRBV9 to TRBJ1-1, with D unresolved. CDR3 length: 13 residues. V lost 3 bases, J lost 3 bases, and 9 bases lay in between. Germline V lookup: CDR1 SGDLS, CDR2 YYNGEE. Here the CDR3 reads CASSDLGDTEAFF. The CDR3 DNA reads as TGTGCCAGCAGCGATCTCGGGGACACTGAAGCTTTCTTT.

This clonotype came up once. A read error is possible here, since a much larger clone lies one base away. V gene TRBV4-1 combines with J gene TRBJ2-3; no clear D. The length of the CDR3 is 14 residues. Per the germline V gene, CDR1 is MGHRA and CDR2 is YSYEKL. CDR3 nucleotide sequence: TGCACCAGCAGCCAAGACCCTACAAGTCCCTCGCAGTATTTT. Amino acids: CTSSQDPTSPSQYF.

The chain combines TRBV3-1 with TRBJ2-3; D uncertain. Germline loops: CDR1 LGHDT, CDR2 YNNKEL (reference sequence). Trimming removed 0 bases from V and 14 bases from J, with 15 bases in between. This CDR3 is 13 amino acids long. CDR3 bases: TGTGCCAGCAGCCAAGATGCTAGAGGCAGTGTGTATTTT. Protein product: CASSQDARGSVYF.

The chain uses TRBV6-5 and TRBJ1-4; D is possibly TRBD1 (5 bases). CDR1 and CDR2 (germline): MNHEY, SVGAGI. The CDR3 runs 13 residues. V was cut by 6 bases and J by 8 bases, with 13 bases left in between. CDR3 in amino acids: CASSWGTREKLFF. Here the CDR3 DNA reads TGTGCCAGCAGCTGGGGGACCAGGGAAAAACTGTTTTTT.

Only a few counts were recorded for this clonotype. CDR3 loop: CASSQGEGLVGNEQFF. DNA of the CDR3: TGTGCCAGCAGCCAAGGGGAGGGACTAGTAGGCAATGAGCAGTTCTTC. The chain carries TRBV3-1 and TRBJ2-1; 8 positions agree with TRBD2. The CDR3 totals 16 residues. The V gene end was trimmed by 1 base and the J gene end by 6 bases; junction bases not matched to a gene: 8. Germline assignment: CDR1 LGHDT and CDR2 YNNKEL (reference sequence).

Details on this clonotype: This may be a read error, as it is one base from a much larger clone. The chain employs TRBV2 and TRBJ2-7; D unclear. Trimming took 8 bases from V and 5 from J, leaving 13 bases between them. The germline V gene encodes CDR1 SNHLY and CDR2 FYNNEI. The CDR3 spans 12 residues. DNA of the CDR3: TGTGCCAGCGGGAAGACTTCCGACGAGCAGTACTTC. The encoded protein is CASGKTSDEQYF.

The chain joins TRBV20-1 to TRBJ1-6; D is perhaps TRBD1 (5 bases). This CDR3 contains 13 residues. CDR1 DFQATT and CDR2 SNEGSKA come from the germline V gene (reference sequence). CDR3: CSSRRAGESPLHF. CDR3 in DNA: TGCTCCTCCCGCAGGGCCGGGGAATCACCCCTCCACTTT.

This clonotype was observed a few times. CDR3 protein: CASSSGRFEQYF. The CDR3 nucleotides read TGTGCCAGCAGCTCCGGGCGTTTCGAGCAGTACTTC. V usage is TRBV7-6 and J usage is TRBJ2-7; D remains unclear. The germline V gene has CDR1 SGHVS and CDR2 FNYEAQ. V lost 4 bases, J lost 6 bases, and 10 bases lay in between. The CDR3 length is 12 residues.

The J gene is TRBJ1-5, the V gene TRBV24-1, with D perhaps matching TRBD1 (6 bases). Trimming took 4 bases from V and 0 from J, leaving 12 bases between them. Germline V gene data show CDR1 as KGHDR and CDR2 as SFDVKD. This CDR3 has 16 amino acids. The CDR3 region has the DNA TGTGCCACCAGTGACATGACAGGAGATAGCAATCAGCCCCAGCATTTT. It yields the protein CATSDMTGDSNQPQHF.

With respect to this clonotype: Compared with germline, one end of the junction differs, possibly owing to a read error. J is TRBJ2-4 and V is TRBV3-1, with D unresolved. Germline V gives CDR1 LGHDT, CDR2 YNNKEL (reference sequence). CDR3 length: 17 residues. The CDR3 region is CASSQERLTLAKSIQYF. DNA for the CDR3: TGTGCCAGCAGCCAAGAACGATTGACTTTAGCCAAAAGCATTCAGTACTTC.

This sequence joins TRBV15 and TRBJ2-7; the match to TRBD1 covers 7 bases. This CDR3 spans 20 amino acids. Losses at the gene ends were 0 bases for V and 4 bases for J; bases not matched to a gene: 21. CDR1 and CDR2 (germline): LNHNV, YYDKDF (reference sequence). DNA for the CDR3: TGTGCCACCAGCAGAGATGTTGGGTTCTTTACAGGGGTCTCTAGGTACGAGCAGTACTTC. It translates to CATSRDVGFFTGVSRYEQYF.

This chain uses TRBV7-9 with TRBJ2-2, with 8 bases that match TRBD2. The CDR3 consists of 16 residues. Trimming removed 1 base from V and 4 bases from J; junction bases left unmatched: 5. Germline CDR1 is SEHNR and CDR2 is FQNEAQ (reference sequence). The CDR3 region has the DNA TGTGCCAGCAGCTTAGTCGGCGGGAGGATCACCGGGGAGCTGTTTTTT. This encodes CASSLVGGRITGELFF. Looking up the rest from reference TRBV7-9 and TRBJ2-2 gives the full variable domain: DTGVSQNPRHKITKRGQNVTFRCDPISEHNRLYWYRQTLGQGPEFLTYFQNEAQLEKSRLLSDRFSAERPKGSFSTLEIQRTEQGDSAMYLCASSLVGGRITGELFFGEGSRLTVL.